The 11 T cell receptor beta chains below were found in one sample sequenced in a study of T cell responses to AZD1222 COVID-19 vaccine (dated by TCRdb to the early 2020s). Library construction relied on the immunoSEQ multiplex PCR assay. The immuneACCESS repertoire file appears here via TCRdb, limited to in-frame rearrangements. These files lack a portion of the clones; in checked studies, under half of the deficit traces to unresolved V genes, and the cause of the others is not known. The sample table records around 140,000 clones; approximately 88% of these occur just once. The ten largest clones capture about 5% of the sample. The time point label on this specimen signifies: about 28 days (+/-7) after the second vaccine dose. Read against the paper, the sample's treatment or condition label means: meningococcal conjugate vaccine given as trial control. This specimen consisted of peripheral blood, obtained 28 days after the second dose of the MenACWY control vaccine. The receptor set was obtained from an adult who received the MenACWY meningococcal vaccine as a control.

V is TRBV28 and J is TRBJ1-6; 10 nucleotides match TRBD1. Germline-derived CDR1 and CDR2 are MDHEN and SYDVKM. Trimming took 7 bases from V and 5 from J; bases not matched to a gene: 8. The CDR3 has 16 residues. CDR3 sequence reads: CASIKTGGRDNSPLHF. Here the CDR3 DNA reads TGTGCCAGCATTAAGACAGGGGGCAGGGATAATTCACCCCTCCACTTT.

Here the CDR3 DNA reads TGCAGTGCTAGTCTGGGGCTTGGGTCTGAAGCTTTCTTT. It yields the protein CSASLGLGSEAFF. The chain joins TRBV20-1 to TRBJ1-1, with a tentative D call TRBD1 (5 bases). V lost 3 bases and J lost 6, with 14 bases in between. The CDR3 is 13 amino acids. CDR1 and CDR2 from the germline V gene are DFQATT and SNEGSKA (reference sequence).

The chain joins TRBV5-8 to TRBJ2-1, with D unresolved. The CDR3 is 16 amino acids. Germline V lookup: CDR1 SGHTS, CDR2 YDEGEE. Trimming cost V 4 bases and J 0 bases, with 14 bases left between them. CDR3 sequence reads: CASSGRAASSYNEQFF. The CDR3 DNA reads as TGTGCCAGCAGCGGCCGGGCAGCTAGCTCCTACAATGAGCAGTTCTTC. The entire variable domain, with the rest obtained from reference TRBV5-8 and TRBJ2-1, is as follows: EAGVTQSPTHLIKTRGQQATLRCSPISGHTSVYWYQQALGLGLQFLLWYDEGEERNRGNFPPRFSGRQFPNYSSELNVNALELEDSALYLCASSGRAASSYNEQFFGPGTRLTVL.

The J gene is TRBJ1-6, the V gene TRBV7-9; D is ambiguous. The V and J ends lost 5 bases and 8 bases respectively, with 25 bases between them. CDR1 is SEHNR, CDR2 FQNEAQ, per germline (reference sequence). This CDR3 comprises 18 residues. This CDR3 is CASSGGIEALIEDSPLHF. The CDR3 nucleotides are TGTGCCAGCAGCGGCGGGATCGAAGCCCTTATCGAGGATTCACCCCTCCACTTT.

The V gene is TRBV6-2 or TRBV6-3, the J gene TRBJ2-1, with 8 bases aligning to TRBD2. CDR1 MNHEY and CDR2 SVGEGT come from the germline V gene. The CDR3 is made up of 13 amino acids. V shed 2 bases, J shed 6 bases, and the junction held 0 bases outside the gene matches. This CDR3 reads CASSYAGGNEQFF. In DNA form, the CDR3 reads TGTGCCAGCAGTTACGCGGGAGGCAATGAGCAGTTCTTC.

The chain couples TRBV18 to TRBJ1-1; D not certain. V was trimmed by 3 bases and J by 1 base, leaving 9 bases between them. CDR3 length: 14 amino acids. The germline gives CDR1 KGHSH, CDR2 LQKENI. The CDR3 reads CASSPGPANTEAFF. CDR3 coding DNA: TGTGCCAGCTCACCCGGGCCGGCGAACACTGAAGCTTTCTTT.

V gene TRBV11-3 combines with J gene TRBJ2-5; D gene uncertain. Germline CDR1 SGHNT, CDR2 YENEEA. The CDR3 totals 14 residues. V lost 0 bases, J lost 1 base, and 6 bases lay in between. CDR3 in DNA: TGTGCCAGCAGCTTAGATACGGGCCAAGAGACCCAGTACTTC. This translates into CASSLDTGQETQYF.

The CDR3 coding sequence is TGTGCCAGCAGCTGGGGACAGGGGACCTATTACGAGCAGTACTTC. Residues: CASSWGQGTYYEQYF. This chain links TRBV11-3 with TRBJ2-7; 10 bases are a match to TRBD1. The J segment lost 4 bases and the V segment lost 4 bases, leaving 7 bases of the junction unmatched. Germline V gene data show CDR1 as SGHNT and CDR2 as YENEEA. There are 15 residues in the CDR3.

This sequence joins TRBV5-1 and TRBJ1-1; 10 bases are a match to TRBD1. CDR1 is SGHRS, CDR2 YFSETQ, per germline. The CDR3 has 13 residues. The ends lost 3 bases at V and 14 bases at J; junction bases unmatched: 10. Here the CDR3 reads CASSSGQGEGAFF. The CDR3 nucleotides are TGCGCCAGCAGCTCCGGACAGGGGGAGGGTGCATTCTTT.

CDR3 in DNA: TGTGCCAGTAGCCGAACCGGGACAAGGAACACCGGGGAGCTGTTTTTT. Its protein is CASSRTGTRNTGELFF. The chain employs TRBV19 and TRBJ2-2; a weak D match, TRBD1 (6 bases). Trimming took 6 bases from V and 1 from J, leaving 15 bases between them. The V gene's germline CDR1 is LNHDA and CDR2 SQIVND (reference sequence). The CDR3 extends over 16 amino acids.

The chain is built from TRBV12-3 or TRBV12-4 and TRBJ1-1, with D possibly being TRBD1 (5 bases). V was cut by 5 bases and J by 8 bases, with 15 bases left in between. The CDR3 covers 13 residues. CDR3 coding DNA: TGTGCCAGCAGTCCGCAGGGTAGTCGAGAAGCTTTCTTT. As protein: CASSPQGSREAFF.